This T cell receptor beta chain was captured by sequencing in a study of blood T cell repertoires in COVID-19 (dated by TCRdb to the early 2020s). Study-wide context: Samples covering the acute and convalescent phases of COVID-19 were provided by collaborators in the United States, Italy and Spain. The prospective study material was composed of cDNA or gDNA derived from T cells, B-cell-depleted T cells, or PBMCs. The dataset comprised deeply sampled blood TCRbeta repertoires from subjects exposed to, actively infected with, or recovered from COVID-19. The repertoires were released in a freely available public database intended as a resource for research on the immune response to SARS-CoV-2. The samples were drawn from the first 160 participants of the ongoing ImmuneRACE study and from over 950 subjects provided by 6 global collaborators. The sample metadata nearly always contained a de-identified subject ID, COVID-19 status, age in years and sex. Where HLA class I and class II types were available, the types were taken from metadata supplied by the sample provider, not from assay-based typing.

Taken from cysteine to phenylalanine, the CDR3 has 11 residues. Only the CDR3 region is kept as DNA, spanning 33 bases read in frame from base 1. Trimming leaves V shorter by 10 bases and J shorter by 12 bases, with the junction holding 9 bases beyond the gene matches. CDR1 and CDR2 were assigned from the germline V gene as MNHEY and SVGAGI. Worth noting for this clone: There is no known antigen for this receptor. Per-base quality was not reported, and no clone a single base away is much larger than it.

TCRbeta CDR3 regions were amplified from genomic DNA using the immunoSEQ Assay, a bias-controlled multiplex PCR. The study's own analysis went as follows. Within the assay, amplification of reference gene primers was used to estimate how many nucleated cells each sample contained. Sequence reads were collapsed and filtered to measure the absolute abundance of every unique TCRbeta CDR3 rearrangement. Productive Simpson clonality was computed per sample as the square root of Simpson's diversity index over productive rearrangements. Sourced from immuneACCESS, this table was stored by TCRdb with only in-frame sequences that have V and J called. A share of the clones is absent; for the studies checked, an unresolved V gene accounts for under half, and the remainder has no known explanation. The DNA was the basis for D and trimming; V, J and clone size are from that table. Across this sample there are some 460,000 clones, with around 89% seen only once. Of the sample, more than 4% falls within the top ten clones.

Collaborating institutions collected whole blood in K2EDTA tubes following their own protocols. For TCRbeta analysis, collaborators shipped samples as frozen whole blood, isolated PBMCs, or DNA extracted from either of those sample types. Overall study outcomes, separate from this receptor: The amount of clinical and demographic metadata varied by source and participant and was provided uncurated.

The sequence was collected from a woman aged 25 to 39 with acute or convalescent COVID-19. The sequencing sample was made of peripheral blood. The sequence is built from TRBV6-5 and TRBJ2-1, and TRBD1 aligns with 7 junction nucleotides. The CDR3 region reads CATSRGNRQFF. At the DNA level, the sequence is TGTGCCACCTCCAGGGGGAATAGGCAGTTCTTC.